A single T cell receptor (beta chain) is shown here with its context. Its antigen is not identified. In making TCR beta libraries, quantitative 5'-RACE with molecular barcodes was used. One entry per CDR3 protein, called by TCRdb with MiXCR from the 5' RACE reads. The data show about 400,000 distinct CDR3 sequences, about a fifth seen once. The sample is drawn from a study of CD8 T cells in ankylosing spondylitis. Study-wide points: Blood of patients with ankylosing spondylitis appeared to be characterized by a TCR beta motif of eight highly homologous variants. In ankylosing spondylitis patients, matched synovial fluid reportedly showed significant enrichment of disease-linked clones. Researchers report that disease-linked clones proved CD8+ and relatively rare in peripheral blood.

This clonotype was obtained from a male donor with ankylosing spondylitis. Sequencing was done on a sample of blood, either unsorted or a sorted T cell fraction (not recorded which).

The DNA of the CDR3 is TGTGCCAGCAGTTCGCGTGAGGTAGCTTTCTTT. This translates into CASSSREVAFF. The chain recombines TRBV28 with TRBJ1-1; no definite D call. The CDR3 has 11 residues. The germline V gene has CDR1 MDHEN and CDR2 SYDVKM. The germline V and J ends were trimmed by 4 bases and 10 bases, with 10 bases remaining between them. The whole variable domain, remainder taken from reference TRBV28 and TRBJ1-1, is DVKVTQSSRYLVKRTGEKVFLECVQDMDHENMFWYRQDPGLGLRLIYFSYDVKMKEKGDIPEGYSVSREKKERFSLILESASTNQTSMYLCASSSREVAFFGQGTRLTVV.